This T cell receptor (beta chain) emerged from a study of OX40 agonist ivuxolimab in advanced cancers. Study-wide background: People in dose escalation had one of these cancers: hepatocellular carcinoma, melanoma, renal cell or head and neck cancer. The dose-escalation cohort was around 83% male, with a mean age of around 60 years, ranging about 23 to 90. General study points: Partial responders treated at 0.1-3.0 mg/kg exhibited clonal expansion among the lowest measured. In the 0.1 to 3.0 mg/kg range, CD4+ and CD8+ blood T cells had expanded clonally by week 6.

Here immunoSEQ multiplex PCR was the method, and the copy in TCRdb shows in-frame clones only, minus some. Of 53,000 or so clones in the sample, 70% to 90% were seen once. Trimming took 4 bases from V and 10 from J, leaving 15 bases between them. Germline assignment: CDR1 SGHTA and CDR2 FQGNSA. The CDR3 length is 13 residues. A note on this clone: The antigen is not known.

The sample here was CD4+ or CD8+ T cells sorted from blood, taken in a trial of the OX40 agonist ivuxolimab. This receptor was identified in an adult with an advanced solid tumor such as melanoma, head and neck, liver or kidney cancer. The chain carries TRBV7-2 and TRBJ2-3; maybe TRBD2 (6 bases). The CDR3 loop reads CASSSLGGHPQYF. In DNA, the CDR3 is TGTGCCAGCAGCTCATTGGGAGGACATCCGCAGTATTTT.